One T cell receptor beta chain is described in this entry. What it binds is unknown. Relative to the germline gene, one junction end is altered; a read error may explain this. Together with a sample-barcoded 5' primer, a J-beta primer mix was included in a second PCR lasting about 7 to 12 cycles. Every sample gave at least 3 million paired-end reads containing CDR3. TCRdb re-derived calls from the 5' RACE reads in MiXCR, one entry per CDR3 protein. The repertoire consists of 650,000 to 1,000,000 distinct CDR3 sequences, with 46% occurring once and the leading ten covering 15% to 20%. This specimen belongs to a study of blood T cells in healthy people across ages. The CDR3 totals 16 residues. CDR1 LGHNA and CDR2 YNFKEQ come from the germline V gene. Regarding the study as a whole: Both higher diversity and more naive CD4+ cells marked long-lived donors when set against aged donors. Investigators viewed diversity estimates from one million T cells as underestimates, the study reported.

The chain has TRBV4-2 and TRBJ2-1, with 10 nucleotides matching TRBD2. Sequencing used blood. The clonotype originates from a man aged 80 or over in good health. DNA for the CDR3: TGTGCCAGCAGCCAAGAGGGGACTAGCGATTACACTGAGCAGTTCTTC. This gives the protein CASSQEGTSDYTEQFF.